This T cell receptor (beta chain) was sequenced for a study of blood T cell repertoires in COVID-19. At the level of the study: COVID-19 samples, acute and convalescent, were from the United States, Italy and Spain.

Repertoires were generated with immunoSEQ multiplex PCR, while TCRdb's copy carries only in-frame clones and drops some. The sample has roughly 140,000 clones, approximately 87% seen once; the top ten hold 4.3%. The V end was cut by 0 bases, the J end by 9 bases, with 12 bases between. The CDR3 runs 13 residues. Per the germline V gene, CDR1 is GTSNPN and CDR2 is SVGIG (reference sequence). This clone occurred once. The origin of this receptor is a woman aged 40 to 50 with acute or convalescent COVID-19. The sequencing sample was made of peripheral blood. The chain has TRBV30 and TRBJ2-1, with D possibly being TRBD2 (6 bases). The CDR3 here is CAWSVSGAGEQFF. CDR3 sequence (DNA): TGTGCCTGGAGTGTCTCAGGAGCGGGTGAGCAGTTCTTC.